One sample yielded the 27 T cell receptor beta chains listed below, sequenced in a study of T cells after yellow fever vaccination. TCRdb ran MiXCR on the 5' RACE reads and lists one entry per CDR3 protein. Of roughly 50,000 distinct CDR3 sequences in the sample, around 7% are singletons; the top ten hold 25% to 35%. The sequencing here drew on CD8+ T cells sorted from PBMCs, taken around 14 days after the first yellow fever vaccination. The receptor source for this set is a man aged 18 to 30 who received the YFV17D yellow fever vaccine.

This clonotype was found many times. The V call is TRBV7-9, the J call TRBJ2-7; D unclear. V was cut by 3 bases and J by 6 bases, with 12 bases left in between. The CDR3 runs to 13 residues. Germline CDR1 reads SEHNR; CDR2 reads FQNEAQ (reference sequence). DNA of the CDR3: TGTGCCAGCAGCTTCGTGGTGGTCGGCGAGCAGTACTTC. It encodes CASSFVVVGEQYF.

Details on this clonotype: A read error may explain this, as a much larger clone is one base away. The genes are TRBV27 and TRBJ2-1; either TRBD1 or TRBD2 may fit D (5 bases each). The CDR3 covers 14 residues. Germline V lookup: CDR1 MNHEY, CDR2 SMNVEV (reference sequence). The V gene lost 2 bases and the J gene lost 10 bases, with 15 bases spanning the gap. CDR3 in DNA: TGTGCCAGCAGTTTAGGGACGGCGTCAACGGAGCAGTTCTTC. Its translation is CASSLGTASTEQFF.

There are a few counts of this clonotype. The J gene is TRBJ1-1, the V gene TRBV5-4, with D perhaps TRBD1 (5 bases). The CDR3 consists of 14 residues. V lost 0 bases and J 4 bases, leaving 10 bases between the germline ends. Germline CDR1 reads SGHNT; CDR2 reads YYREEE (reference sequence). The CDR3 DNA follows: TGTGCCAGCAGCTTGGCCGGGGGGGGCACTGAAGCTTTCTTT. Protein sequence: CASSLAGGGTEAFF.

This chain uses TRBV12-3 or TRBV12-4 with TRBJ2-1, with a weak D call TRBD1 (6 bases). Trimming stripped 6 bases from V and 4 bases from J, with 10 bases between. The CDR3 loop spans 13 amino acids. In nucleotides, the CDR3 is TGTGCCAGCAGCTACGGACAGTACAATGAGCAGTTCTTC. Amino acid sequence: CASSYGQYNEQFF.

For the CDR3, the DNA is TGCGCCAGCAGCGGGACAGGGCCCTACGAGCAGTACTTC. Translating gives CASSGTGPYEQYF. The rearrangement joins TRBV10-1 to TRBJ2-7; 9 bases are shared with TRBD1. V shed 6 bases, J shed 2 bases, and the junction held 2 bases outside the gene matches. Germline CDR1 WNHNN, CDR2 SYGVQD (reference sequence). This CDR3 region has 13 residues.

On this clonotype itself: A much larger clonotype is one base distant, so this may be a read error. The rearrangement uses TRBV4-2 and TRBJ2-7, with no clear D. V was trimmed by 0 bases and J by 0 bases, leaving 9 bases between them. Germline V gene data show CDR1 as LGHNA and CDR2 as YNFKEQ. The CDR3 spans 15 residues. In nucleotides, the CDR3 is TGTGCCAGCAGCCAAGATTTTGATAGCTCCTACGAGCAGTACTTC. Translated, it gives CASSQDFDSSYEQYF.

The rearrangement uses TRBV7-9 and TRBJ2-6; 10 nucleotides agree with TRBD1. V shed 4 bases and J 0 bases; nucleotides not matched to a gene: 3. CDR1 SEHNR and CDR2 FQNEAQ come from the germline V gene (reference sequence). The CDR3 sequence is 17 residues long. The CDR3 sequence is CASSSGQGVSGANVLTF. In nucleotides, the CDR3 is TGTGCCAGCAGCTCTGGACAGGGGGTCTCTGGGGCCAACGTCCTGACTTTC.

A few counts support this clonotype. J is TRBJ2-1 and V is TRBV19, with a weak D call TRBD2 (5 bases). The CDR3 covers 14 residues. From germline, CDR1 is LNHDA and CDR2 SQIVND (reference sequence). Trimming removed 9 bases from V and 8 bases from J, with 20 bases in between. The CDR3 region is CASHPPGRGHEQFF. The CDR3 DNA reads TGTGCCAGCCACCCCCCCGGCCGGGGTCATGAGCAGTTCTTC.

This clonotype was recorded at least ten times. This rearrangement joins TRBV5-1 to TRBJ2-1, with D maybe TRBD1 (5 bases). CDR1 is SGHRS and CDR2 is YFSETQ in the germline V gene. The CDR3 runs to 13 residues. Trimming left V 3 bases short and J 4 bases short, with 8 bases between. In DNA form, the CDR3 reads TGCGCCAGCAGCTCGACAGTTTACAATGAGCAGTTCTTC. Protein: CASSSTVYNEQFF. Based on the CDR3 plus reference TRBV5-1 and TRBJ2-1, the full variable domain is KAGVTQTPRYLIKTRGQQVTLSCSPISGHRSVSWYQQTPGQGLQFLFEYFSETQRNKGNFPGRFSGRQFSNSRSEMNVSTLELGDSALYLCASSSTVYNEQFFGPGTRLTVL.

This clonotype was counted at least ten times. V usage is TRBV5-1 and J usage is TRBJ2-1; 7 bases line up with TRBD2. The CDR3 covers 15 residues. Germline loops: CDR1 SGHRS, CDR2 YFSETQ. The V segment lost 4 bases and the J segment 5 bases; nucleotides outside the gene matches: 9. The CDR3 DNA sequence: TGCGCCAGCAGCCTTAGCGGGTTGAGCCACAATGAGCAGTTCTTC. It codes for CASSLSGLSHNEQFF.

This clonotype was observed at least ten times. The genes are TRBV6-5 and TRBJ2-3, with D tentatively TRBD1 or TRBD2 (5 bases each). This CDR3 has 11 amino acids. CDR1 and CDR2 from the germline V gene are MNHEY and SVGAGI. The V end was cut by 8 bases, the J end by 6 bases, with 9 bases between. The CDR3 sequence: CASGEGDTQYF. In nucleotides, the CDR3 is TGTGCCAGCGGCGAGGGGGATACGCAGTATTTT.

This clonotype was detected ten times or more. V and J are TRBV19 and TRBJ2-1; the D gene could be TRBD1 or TRBD2 (6 bases each). V gave up 3 bases and J gave up 3 bases, with 24 bases separating them. This CDR3 is 19 amino acids long. Germline assignment: CDR1 LNHDA and CDR2 SQIVND (reference sequence). Written as DNA, the CDR3 is TGTGCCAGTAGTATTAGCGGACAGTCTCTACTCCGTAGCTACAATGAGCAGTTCTTC. Translated, it gives CASSISGQSLLRSYNEQFF.

The table lists this clonotype with many counts. The gene calls are TRBV12-3 or TRBV12-4 and TRBJ2-2; D gene unclear. Trimming removed 3 bases from V and 4 bases from J, with 6 bases in between. The CDR3 is 13 residues long. Here the CDR3 reads CASSFTGTGELFF. CDR3 DNA sequence: TGTGCCAGCAGTTTTACGGGCACCGGGGAGCTGTTTTTT.

The chain links TRBV20-1 to TRBJ2-1, with 12 bases lining up with TRBD2. Germline V CDR1 and CDR2: DFQATT, SNEGSKA (reference sequence). The CDR3 totals 18 residues. V was clipped by 2 bases and J by 2 bases; unmatched bases: 10. The chain's CDR3 is CSARFSLAGGPTYNEQFF. DNA for the CDR3: TGCAGTGCTAGATTTTCGCTAGCGGGGGGGCCCACCTACAATGAGCAGTTCTTC.

This clonotype has only a few counts. The V and J genes are TRBV20-1 and TRBJ2-7, with D possibly TRBD1 on 5 matching bases. With 1 base removed from V and 2 bases from J, the gap between germline ends came to 12 bases. Germline V gene data show CDR1 as DFQATT and CDR2 as SNEGSKA (reference sequence). CDR3 length: 14 amino acids. CDR3 nucleotide sequence: TGCAGTGCTAGAGGCGCGCTGGACACCTACGAGCAGTACGTC. Translation: CSARGALDTYEQYV.

In this sample, this clonotype turned up many times. This chain connects TRBV6-2 or TRBV6-3 to TRBJ2-1; 7 bases match TRBD2. Unmatched junction bases numbered 11, after V lost 2 bases and J lost 7 bases. The CDR3 contains 16 residues. Germline V gene data show CDR1 as MNHEY and CDR2 as SVGEGT. The CDR3 coding sequence is TGTGCCAGCAGTTACGACGGGGGGATGTATTATAATGAGCAGTTCTTC. It translates to CASSYDGGMYYNEQFF.

This clonotype was detected ten times or more. V gene TRBV7-9 combines with J gene TRBJ2-1; 7 bases are shared with TRBD1. The CDR3 totals 15 residues. J was trimmed by 5 bases and V by 5 bases; bases with no gene match: 9. The germline V gene has CDR1 SEHNR and CDR2 FQNEAQ (reference sequence). The CDR3 DNA reads TGTGCCAGCAGCCAGCCCGTGACAGGGCACAATGAGCAGTTCTTC. Its protein product is CASSQPVTGHNEQFF.

This clonotype was seen at least ten times. The rearrangement links TRBV20-1 to TRBJ2-2; D call uncertain. V was cut by 3 bases and J by 7 bases, with 6 bases left in between. Germline V gives CDR1 DFQATT, CDR2 SNEGSKA (reference sequence). The CDR3 extends over 11 amino acids. CDR3 sequence (DNA): TGCAGTGCTAGTTCCAACGGGGAGCTGTTTTTT. Residues: CSASSNGELFF.

This clonotype was seen many times. The V and J genes are TRBV6-5 and TRBJ1-2; D perhaps matches TRBD1 (6 bases). The CDR3 spans 13 residues. The germline CDR1 and CDR2 sequences are MNHEY and SVGAGI. The V end lost 0 bases, the J end lost 8 bases, and 10 bases lay between the germline ends. The chain's CDR3 is CASSYSPGDGYTF. CDR3 sequence (DNA): TGTGCCAGCAGTTACTCCCCAGGGGACGGCTACACCTTC.

This clonotype was counted at least ten times. This chain uses TRBV4-2 with TRBJ2-5; TRBD2 is a possible D gene (5 bases). The CDR3 spans 16 residues. The V gene's germline CDR1 is LGHNA and CDR2 YNFKEQ. V was trimmed by 0 bases and J by 6 bases, leaving 17 bases between them. The DNA of the CDR3 is TGTGCCAGCAGCCAAGATCAATGGCTGGGAGAGAAGACCCAGTACTTC. Amino acids: CASSQDQWLGEKTQYF.

This clonotype has a count of ten or more. The rearrangement joins TRBV5-5 to TRBJ2-1, with no clear D. The CDR3 runs 17 residues. V was pared by 1 base and J by 8 bases, with 22 bases between. In germline, CDR1 is SGHKS, CDR2 YYEKEE (reference sequence). CDR3 residues: CASSLFGLNSEGDEQFF. The CDR3 nucleotides read TGTGCCAGCAGCTTGTTCGGGCTTAATTCCGAAGGCGATGAGCAGTTCTTC.

The chain joins TRBV5-1 to TRBJ1-1; a weak D match, TRBD1 (5 bases). Germline CDR1 SGHRS, CDR2 YFSETQ. This CDR3 comprises 15 residues. V dropped 0 bases and J dropped 6 bases, with 15 bases sitting between them. CDR3 in DNA: TGCGCCAGCAGCTTGGTAGAGTCGGGGGTCGCTGAAGCTTTCTTT. Its translation is CASSLVESGVAEAFF.

This clonotype was observed at least ten times. This chain connects TRBV9 to TRBJ1-2; D unclear. The ends were cut back, 0 bases at V and 6 bases at J, with 12 bases in the middle. CDR1 and CDR2 (germline): SGDLS, YYNGEE. This CDR3 is built from 14 residues. The CDR3 region is CASSVGVLPNGYTF. CDR3 DNA sequence: TGTGCCAGCAGCGTAGGAGTCCTACCGAATGGCTACACCTTC. Using reference TRBV9 and TRBJ1-2 for the parts outside the CDR3, the full variable domain is DSGVTQTPKHLITATGQRVTLRCSPRSGDLSVYWYQQSLDQGLQFLIQYYNGEERAKGNILERFSAQQFPDLHSELNLSSLELGDSALYFCASSVGVLPNGYTFGSGTRLTVV.

This clonotype was observed a few times. V gene TRBV11-2 combines with J gene TRBJ2-2; 9 nucleotides align to TRBD2. This CDR3 region has 15 residues. J gave up 5 bases and V 5 bases, and 6 bases lay outside the gene matches. The germline V gene has CDR1 SGHAT and CDR2 FQNNGV. CDR3: CASSHSGGPTGELFF. The CDR3 bases are TGTGCCAGCAGCCATAGCGGGGGCCCAACCGGGGAGCTGTTTTTT.

This sequence joins TRBV12-3 or TRBV12-4 and TRBJ2-1, with TRBD2 as a possible D gene (5 bases). The CDR3 has 19 amino acids. Trimming left V 11 bases short and J 4 bases short, with 33 bases between. CDR3 sequence (DNA): TGTGCCTTCAGCTCACCCCCCTCACGAACGTCCGGGGTATACAATGAGCAGTTCTTC. Translating gives CAFSSPPSRTSGVYNEQFF.

This clonotype was observed a few times. The rearrangement uses TRBV12-3 or TRBV12-4 and TRBJ2-1; 10 nucleotides align to TRBD2. The CDR3 is 14 amino acids. The ends lost 5 bases at V and 6 bases at J; junction bases unmatched: 4. For the CDR3, the DNA is TGTGCCAGCAGTCCCGTAGCGGGGGGCAATGAGCAGTTCTTC. Protein sequence: CASSPVAGGNEQFF.

The chain employs TRBV19 and TRBJ2-5; D might be TRBD2 (5 bases). The CDR3 has 15 amino acids. The V and J ends lost 5 bases and 4 bases respectively, with 17 bases between them. Germline values: CDR1 LNHDA, CDR2 SQIVND (reference sequence). CDR3 loop: CASSGSFSRGETQYF. As DNA, the CDR3 is TGTGCCAGTAGTGGCTCCTTTAGTCGGGGAGAGACCCAGTACTTC.